The 22 T cell receptor beta chains presented below share a single source sample, sequenced in a study of blood T cell repertoires in COVID-19. TCRdb keeps only in-frame clones here, not all; method: immunoSEQ multiplex PCR. This repertoire shows over 150,000 clones, roughly 83% found once; its top ten account for about 10%. The sequencing sample was made of peripheral blood. These TCRs come from a woman over 75 with active or convalescent COVID-19.

The rearrangement links TRBV15 to TRBJ2-6; D is possibly TRBD2 (6 bases). V shed 0 bases and J shed 1 base, with 7 bases lying between them. The CDR3 sequence is 16 residues long. In germline, CDR1 is LNHNV, CDR2 YYDKDF (reference sequence). The CDR3 sequence: CATSRDGGSGANVLTF. The DNA for the CDR3 is TGTGCCACCAGCAGAGATGGAGGGTCTGGGGCCAACGTCCTGACTTTC.

This chain joins TRBV28 and TRBJ1-5, with 8 nucleotides matching TRBD1. The V and J ends lost 6 bases and 2 bases, in that order; junction bases with no gene match: 6. Germline CDR1 reads MDHEN; CDR2 reads SYDVKM. This CDR3 is 15 amino acids long. The CDR3 spells CASRTGAGGNQPQHF. The CDR3 region has the DNA TGTGCCAGCAGGACAGGGGCGGGGGGCAATCAGCCCCAGCATTTT. The full variable domain, completed using reference TRBV28 and TRBJ1-5, is DVKVTQSSRYLVKRTGEKVFLECVQDMDHENMFWYRQDPGLGLRLIYFSYDVKMKEKGDIPEGYSVSREKKERFSLILESASTNQTSMYLCASRTGAGGNQPQHFGDGTRLSIL.

In this sample, this clone turned up a few times. J is TRBJ1-5 and V is TRBV6-5; TRBD1 might be the D (5 bases). CDR3 length: 14 amino acids. With 2 bases removed from V and 6 bases from J, the gap between germline ends came to 11 bases. Per germline, CDR1 MNHEY and CDR2 SVGAGI. Written as DNA, the CDR3 is TGTGCCAGCAGTTACGGCGGGGCGGGTCAGCCCCAGCATTTT. The encoded protein is CASSYGGAGQPQHF.

The chain couples TRBV30 to TRBJ1-3; 9 positions match TRBD1. The CDR3 has 16 residues. V trimming: 4 bases; J trimming: 1 base; junction bases outside the gene matches: 8. Per the germline V gene, CDR1 is GTSNPN and CDR2 is SVGIG (reference sequence). The DNA of the CDR3 is TGTGCCTGGACCAAACCCGGGACAGGGTCTGGAAACACCATATATTTT. Residues: CAWTKPGTGSGNTIYF. The variable domain in full, completed from reference TRBV30 and TRBJ1-3, reads SQTIHQWPATLVQPVGSPLSLECTVEGTSNPNLYWYRQAAGRGLQLLFYSVGIGQISSEVPQNLSASRPQDRQFILSSKKLLLSDSGFYLCAWTKPGTGSGNTIYFGEGSWLTVV.

The chain employs TRBV19 and TRBJ1-2; D is unclear. Germline CDR1 and CDR2: LNHDA and SQIVND (reference sequence). The CDR3 is made up of 14 amino acids. V was trimmed by 3 bases and J by 1 base, leaving 9 bases between them. The CDR3 loop is CASSIEGSNYGYTF. In DNA, the CDR3 is TGTGCCAGTAGTATTGAAGGGAGTAACTATGGCTACACCTTC.

The chain has TRBV5-1 and TRBJ2-7, with 7 bases identical to TRBD1. CDR1 and CDR2 from the germline V gene are SGHRS and YFSETQ. The CDR3 consists of 15 residues. The V and J ends lost 3 bases and 3 bases, in that order; junction bases with no gene match: 9. The CDR3 region is CASSSFDRVLYEQYF. CDR3 DNA sequence: TGCGCCAGCAGCTCCTTTGACAGGGTGCTCTACGAGCAGTACTTC.

The rearrangement joins TRBV5-1 to TRBJ2-2, with a possible D match to TRBD1 (6 bases). CDR1 is SGHRS and CDR2 is YFSETQ in the germline V gene. This CDR3 has 14 amino acids. V was pared by 4 bases and J by 6 bases, with 13 bases between. CDR3 nucleotides: TGCGCCAGCAGCCTCCTACAGGGATCCGGGGAGCTGTTTTTT. Encoded protein: CASSLLQGSGELFF.

This clone was seen once. The rearrangement links TRBV12-5 to TRBJ2-7; TRBD1 is a possible D gene (6 bases). The germline V gene has CDR1 LGHNT and CDR2 FRNRAP. Deletions cut 4 bases from V and 1 base from J, with 17 bases between. This CDR3 contains 16 residues. This chain's CDR3 is CASGSTIRDISYEQYF. The CDR3, as DNA: TGTGCTAGTGGTTCGACCATTCGGGACATTTCCTACGAGCAGTACTTC.

This chain connects TRBV7-2 to TRBJ2-7, with D possibly TRBD2 on 6 matching bases. V was cut by 5 bases and J by 3 bases, with 14 bases left in between. The CDR3 sequence is 14 residues long. Germline CDR1 and CDR2: SGHTA and FQGNSA. As DNA, the CDR3 is TGTGCCAGCAGCCCAGCCGTGGGGGGCTACGAGCAGTACTTC. This codes for CASSPAVGGYEQYF.

The chain is built from TRBV5-8 and TRBJ1-6; D is undetermined. V shed 1 base and J shed 7 bases, with 9 bases lying between them. The CDR3 covers 14 residues. CDR1 and CDR2 (germline): SGHTS, YDEGEE. CDR3 in DNA: TGTGCCAGCAGCTTGCGGGGAGGGAATTCACCCCTCCACTTT. Protein: CASSLRGGNSPLHF.

The chain recombines TRBV11-3 with TRBJ1-2; no clear D. The CDR3 has 13 residues. V was trimmed by 8 bases and J by 0 bases, leaving 10 bases between them. Germline V gene data show CDR1 as SGHNT and CDR2 as YENEEA. Here the CDR3 DNA reads TGTGCCAGCTCTCCGGGGTCTAACTATGGCTACACCTTC. This gives the protein CASSPGSNYGYTF.

V usage is TRBV11-2 and J usage is TRBJ1-4; TRBD1 agrees at 8 bases. This CDR3 is 16 amino acids long. V shed 1 base and J 7 bases; nucleotides not matched to a gene: 8. Germline values: CDR1 SGHAT, CDR2 FQNNGV. CDR3 nucleotides: TGTGCCAGCAGCTTAGGACCCCGGACAGGGTCTGAAAAACTGTTTTTT. Residues: CASSLGPRTGSEKLFF.

V is TRBV4-1 and J is TRBJ2-1; TRBD2 aligns across 13 bases. CDR1 is MGHRA, CDR2 YSYEKL, per germline. The CDR3 totals 15 residues. The ends lost 4 bases at V and 5 bases at J; junction bases unmatched: 2. CDR3 nucleotide sequence: TGCGCCAGCAGCCTGGGACTAGCGGGGCACAATGAGCAGTTCTTC. Translation: CASSLGLAGHNEQFF.

This clone was seen many times. The V and J genes are TRBV2 and TRBJ1-2; the D gene is possibly TRBD1 (6 bases). The CDR3 is made up of 16 amino acids. Trimming took 0 bases from V and 7 from J, leaving 18 bases between them. Germline loops: CDR1 SNHLY, CDR2 FYNNEI. The CDR3 nucleotides are TGTGCCAGCAGTGAAGCGCTTTCAGGGGCGAGGGCTGGCTACACCTTC. Translated, it gives CASSEALSGARAGYTF.

The chain links TRBV18 to TRBJ1-5; perhaps TRBD1 as D (6 bases). The V end lost 3 bases, the J end lost 4 bases, and 10 bases lay between the germline ends. The CDR3 spans 14 residues. The germline CDR1 and CDR2 sequences are KGHSH and LQKENI. CDR3 nucleotide sequence: TGTGCCAGCTCACCGGGACACGAGAATCAGCCCCAGCATTTT. Amino acids: CASSPGHENQPQHF.

The chain links TRBV3-1 (or the pseudogene TRBV3-2) to TRBJ2-1, with TRBD2 matching 9 bases. There are 16 residues in the CDR3. V shed 1 base, J shed 2 bases, and the junction held 3 bases outside the gene matches. CDR1 and CDR2 from the germline V gene are LGHDT and YNNKEL (reference sequence). This CDR3 is CASSQGSGGPYNEQFF. Written as DNA, the CDR3 is TGTGCCAGCAGCCAAGGTAGCGGGGGTCCCTACAATGAGCAGTTCTTC.

This clone was counted only a few times. The chain has TRBV15 and TRBJ1-2, with D possibly being TRBD1 (5 bases). From germline, CDR1 is LNHNV and CDR2 YYDKDF (reference sequence). The length of the CDR3 is 12 residues. Trimming stripped 2 bases from V and 8 bases from J, with 9 bases between. CDR3 residues: CATSRSGFGYTF. The CDR3 coding sequence is TGTGCCACCAGCAGATCAGGGTTCGGCTACACCTTC.

The chain uses TRBV7-9 and TRBJ2-5, with 14 positions matching TRBD2. Germline V lookup: CDR1 SEHNR, CDR2 FQNEAQ (reference sequence). V lost 4 bases, J lost 7 bases, and 5 bases stayed unmatched. The CDR3 extends over 15 amino acids. CDR3 nucleotides: TGTGCCAGCAGCTCCACCGGGACTAGCGGGGGGACCCAGTACTTC. It specifies CASSSTGTSGGTQYF.

The chain employs TRBV6-2 or TRBV6-3 and TRBJ1-1; 9 nucleotides match TRBD1. Germline CDR1 is MNHEY and CDR2 is SVGEGT. Trimming cost V 6 bases and J 0 bases; bases outside gene matches: 14. The CDR3 length is 18 residues. The CDR3 bases are TGTGCCAGCAGCCCTGGGACAGGGCAACTCGGCATGAACACTGAAGCTTTCTTT. Protein: CASSPGTGQLGMNTEAFF.

V usage is TRBV7-8 and J usage is TRBJ1-2; D unresolved. The length of the CDR3 is 16 residues. The germline gives CDR1 SGHVS, CDR2 FQNEAQ. V was shortened by 5 bases and J by 1 base, with 17 bases between the two germline ends. Written as DNA, the CDR3 is TGTGCCAGCAGCCGAGGGCCGAGGATGATTAACTATGGCTACACCTTC. Protein sequence: CASSRGPRMINYGYTF.

The chain joins TRBV7-8 to TRBJ2-5; weak D call: TRBD1 (5 bases). V was clipped by 2 bases and J by 4 bases, with 5 bases between them. The CDR3 totals 12 residues. In germline, CDR1 is SGHVS, CDR2 FQNEAQ. The CDR3 coding sequence is TGTGCCAGCAGCTTAAGGGGAGAGACCCAGTACTTC. This sequence encodes CASSLRGETQYF. Filled out from reference TRBV7-8 and TRBJ2-5, the complete variable domain reads GAGVSQSPRYKVAKRGQDVALRCDPISGHVSLFWYQQALGQGPEFLTYFQNEAQLDKSGLPSDRFFAERPEGSVSTLKIQRTQQEDSAVYLCASSLRGETQYFGPGTRLLVL.

The genes are TRBV7-9 and TRBJ1-2, with D uncertain. Germline V gives CDR1 SEHNR, CDR2 FQNEAQ (reference sequence). The germline V and J ends were trimmed by 7 bases and 4 bases, with 16 bases remaining between them. This CDR3 spans 14 amino acids. The CDR3 DNA reads TGTGCCAGCATGGACCCGGGGTTTGGCTATGGCTACACCTTC. Amino acid sequence: CASMDPGFGYGYTF.